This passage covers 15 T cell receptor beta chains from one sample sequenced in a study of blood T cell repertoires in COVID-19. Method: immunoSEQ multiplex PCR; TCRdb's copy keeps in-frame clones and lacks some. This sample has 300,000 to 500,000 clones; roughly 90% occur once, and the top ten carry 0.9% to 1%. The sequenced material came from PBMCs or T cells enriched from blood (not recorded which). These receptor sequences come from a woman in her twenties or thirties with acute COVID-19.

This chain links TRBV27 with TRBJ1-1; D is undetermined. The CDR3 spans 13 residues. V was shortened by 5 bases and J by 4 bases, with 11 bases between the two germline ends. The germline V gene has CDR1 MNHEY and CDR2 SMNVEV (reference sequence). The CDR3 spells CASSLGEGTEAFF. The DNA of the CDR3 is TGTGCCAGCAGTCTCGGTGAGGGCACTGAAGCTTTCTTT.

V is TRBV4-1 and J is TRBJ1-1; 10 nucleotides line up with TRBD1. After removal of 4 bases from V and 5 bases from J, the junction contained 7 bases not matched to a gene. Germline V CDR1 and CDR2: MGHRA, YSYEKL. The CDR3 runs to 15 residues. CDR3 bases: TGCGCCAGCAGCCCCCGACAGGGGGCGCGAACTGAAGCTTTCTTT. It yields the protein CASSPRQGARTEAFF.

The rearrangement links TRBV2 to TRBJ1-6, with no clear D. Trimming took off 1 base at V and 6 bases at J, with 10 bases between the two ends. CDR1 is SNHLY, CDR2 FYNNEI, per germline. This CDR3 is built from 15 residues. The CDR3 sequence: CASSEGAKSNSPLHF. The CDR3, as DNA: TGTGCCAGCAGTGAAGGGGCCAAGTCTAATTCACCCCTCCACTTT.

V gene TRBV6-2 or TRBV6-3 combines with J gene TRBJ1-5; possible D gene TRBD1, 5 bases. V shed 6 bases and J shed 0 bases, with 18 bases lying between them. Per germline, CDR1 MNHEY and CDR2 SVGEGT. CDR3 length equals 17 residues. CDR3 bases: TGTGCCAGCAGCGTGGGCAGGGTGGAGAATAGCAATCAGCCCCAGCATTTT. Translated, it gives CASSVGRVENSNQPQHF.

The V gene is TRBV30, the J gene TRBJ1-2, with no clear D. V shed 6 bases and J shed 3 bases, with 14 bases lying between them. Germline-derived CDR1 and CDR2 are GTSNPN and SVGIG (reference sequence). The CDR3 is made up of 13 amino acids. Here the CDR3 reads CACRGVTDYGYTF. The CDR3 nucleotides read TGTGCCTGTAGAGGTGTTACGGACTATGGCTACACCTTC.

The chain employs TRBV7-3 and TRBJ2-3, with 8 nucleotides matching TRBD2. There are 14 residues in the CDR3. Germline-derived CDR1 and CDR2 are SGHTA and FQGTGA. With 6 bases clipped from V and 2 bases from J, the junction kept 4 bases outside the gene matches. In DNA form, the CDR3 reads TGTGCCAGCAGTCGCGGGGGGCCCACAGATACGCAGTATTTT. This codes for CASSRGGPTDTQYF.

CDR3 loop: CASSARGAANEKLFF. The CDR3 region has the DNA TGTGCCAGCAGCGCTCGGGGGGCGGCTAATGAAAAACTGTTTTTT. V is TRBV9 and J is TRBJ1-4, with a possible D match to TRBD1 (6 bases). This CDR3 region has 15 residues. The germline V gene has CDR1 SGDLS and CDR2 YYNGEE. V lost 3 bases, J lost 3 bases, and 12 bases lay in between.

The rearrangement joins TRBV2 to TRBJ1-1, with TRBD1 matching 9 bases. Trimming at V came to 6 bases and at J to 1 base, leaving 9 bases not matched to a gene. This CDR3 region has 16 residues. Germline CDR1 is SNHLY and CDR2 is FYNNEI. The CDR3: CASRVYPGQGNTEAFF. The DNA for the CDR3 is TGTGCCAGCAGGGTATATCCGGGACAGGGGAACACTGAAGCTTTCTTT. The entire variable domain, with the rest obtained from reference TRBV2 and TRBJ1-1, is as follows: EPEVTQTPSHQVTQMGQEVILRCVPISNHLYFYWYRQILGQKVEFLVSFYNNEISEKSEIFDDQFSVERPDGSNFTLKIRSTKLEDSAMYFCASRVYPGQGNTEAFFGQGTRLTVV.

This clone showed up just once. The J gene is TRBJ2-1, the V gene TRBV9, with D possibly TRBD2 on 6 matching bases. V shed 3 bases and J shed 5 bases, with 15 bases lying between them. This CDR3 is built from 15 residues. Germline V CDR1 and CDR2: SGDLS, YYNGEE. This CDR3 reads CASSARDRGNNEQFF. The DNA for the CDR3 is TGTGCCAGCAGCGCGAGGGACCGCGGGAACAATGAGCAGTTCTTC.

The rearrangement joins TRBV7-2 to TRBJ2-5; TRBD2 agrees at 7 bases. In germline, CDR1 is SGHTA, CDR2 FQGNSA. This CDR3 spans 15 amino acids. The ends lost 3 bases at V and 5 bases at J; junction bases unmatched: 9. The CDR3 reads CASSLGTTMRETQYF. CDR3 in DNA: TGTGCCAGCAGCTTGGGGACTACGATGAGGGAGACCCAGTACTTC.

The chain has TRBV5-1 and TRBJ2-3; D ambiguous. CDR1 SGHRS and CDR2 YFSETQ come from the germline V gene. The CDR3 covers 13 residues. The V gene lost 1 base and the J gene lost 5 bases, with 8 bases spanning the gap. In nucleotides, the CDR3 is TGCGCCAGCAGCTTGTATTATAGAGATACGCAGTATTTT. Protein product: CASSLYYRDTQYF.

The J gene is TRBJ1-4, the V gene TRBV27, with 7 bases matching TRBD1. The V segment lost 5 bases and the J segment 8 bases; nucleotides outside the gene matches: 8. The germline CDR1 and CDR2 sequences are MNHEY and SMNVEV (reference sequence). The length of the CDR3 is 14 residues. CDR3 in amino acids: CASSRWTGGEKLFF. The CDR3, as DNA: TGTGCCAGCAGTCGATGGACAGGCGGCGAAAAACTGTTTTTT.

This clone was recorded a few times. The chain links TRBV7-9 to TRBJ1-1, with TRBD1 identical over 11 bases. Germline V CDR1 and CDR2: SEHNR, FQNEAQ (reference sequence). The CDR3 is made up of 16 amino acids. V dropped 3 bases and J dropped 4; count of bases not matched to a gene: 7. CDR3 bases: TGTGCCAGCAGCTTCCGGACAGGGGGCGCTGGCACTGAAGCTTTCTTT. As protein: CASSFRTGGAGTEAFF.

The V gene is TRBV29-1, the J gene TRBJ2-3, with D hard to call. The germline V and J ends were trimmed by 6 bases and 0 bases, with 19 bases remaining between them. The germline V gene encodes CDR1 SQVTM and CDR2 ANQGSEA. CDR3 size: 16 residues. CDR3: CSVQTPWRFSTDTQYF. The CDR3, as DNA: TGCAGCGTCCAAACGCCCTGGCGGTTTAGCACAGATACGCAGTATTTT.

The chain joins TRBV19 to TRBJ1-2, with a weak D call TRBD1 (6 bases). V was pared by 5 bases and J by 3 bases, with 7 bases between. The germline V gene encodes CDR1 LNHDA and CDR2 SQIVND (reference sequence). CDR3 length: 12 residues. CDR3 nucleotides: TGTGCCAGTAGTCGGACAGACTATGGCTACACCTTC. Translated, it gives CASSRTDYGYTF.